The 18 T cell receptor beta chains listed next were all sequenced from one sample in a study of OX40 agonist ivuxolimab in advanced cancers. Assay used: immunoSEQ multiplex PCR; TCRdb lists only in-frame clones, some missing. Of about 46,000 clones in the sample, about 88% were seen once. Sequenced material: CD4+ or CD8+ T cells sorted from blood, taken in a trial of the OX40 agonist ivuxolimab. The origin of the receptors is an adult with an advanced solid tumor such as melanoma, head and neck, liver or kidney cancer.

The J gene is TRBJ2-3, the V gene TRBV13; no firm D call. This CDR3 has 15 residues. Per the germline V gene, CDR1 is PRHDT and CDR2 is FYEKMQ (reference sequence). Trimming cost V 0 bases and J 1 base, with 8 bases left between them. CDR3 nucleotides: TGTGCCAGCAGCTTAGGTCTGAGCGGCACAGATACGCAGTATTTT. Protein product: CASSLGLSGTDTQYF.

In its sample, this clone was seen once. The rearrangement links TRBV7-9 to TRBJ2-1; TRBD2 aligns across 11 bases. The CDR3 loop spans 16 amino acids. Germline loops: CDR1 SEHNR, CDR2 FQNEAQ (reference sequence). J gave up 7 bases and V 5 bases, and 10 bases lay outside the gene matches. CDR3 amino acids: CASSRPTSGVGNEQFF. CDR3 nucleotides: TGTGCCAGCAGCCGCCCGACTAGCGGGGTTGGGAATGAGCAGTTCTTC.

The chain combines TRBV7-9 with TRBJ2-3, with no clear D. The germline V gene encodes CDR1 SEHNR and CDR2 FQNEAQ (reference sequence). Trimming took off 3 bases at V and 4 bases at J, with 20 bases between the two ends. The CDR3 is made up of 17 amino acids. In nucleotides, the CDR3 is TGTGCCAGCAGCTTGAGGCCCGTAAACAGTGGGGCAGATACGCAGTATTTT. Residues: CASSLRPVNSGADTQYF.

The chain carries TRBV6-6 and TRBJ2-7; weak D call: TRBD1 (5 bases). V shed 0 bases and J shed 0 bases, with 6 bases lying between them. Germline lookup yields CDR1 MNHNY and CDR2 SVGAGI (reference sequence). The CDR3 runs 14 residues. CDR3 sequence reads: CASSYSTASYEQYF. In DNA form, the CDR3 reads TGTGCCAGCAGTTACTCGACAGCCTCCTACGAGCAGTACTTC.

This clone was observed a single time. The same CDR3 also results from other DNA sequences found in this sample. This chain joins TRBV5-1 and TRBJ2-3; TRBD2 might be the D (5 bases). V lost 0 bases and J 2 bases, leaving 7 bases between the germline ends. This CDR3 has 14 residues. CDR1 and CDR2 (germline): SGHRS, YFSETQ. This CDR3 reads CASSLAGSTDTQYF. The CDR3 region has the DNA TGCGCCAGCAGCTTGGCGGGGTCCACAGATACGCAGTATTTT.

The chain combines TRBV19 with TRBJ2-7; D may be TRBD1 (6 bases). Trimming shortened V by 5 bases and J by 5 bases, and 13 bases separated the two germline ends. This CDR3 contains 13 residues. Germline CDR1 is LNHDA and CDR2 is SQIVND (reference sequence). For the CDR3, the DNA is TGTGCCAGTAGTCAACAGGGCTTGAACGAGCAGTACTTC. The encoded protein is CASSQQGLNEQYF. Looking up the rest from reference TRBV19 and TRBJ2-7 gives the full variable domain: DGGITQSPKYLFRKEGQNVTLSCEQNLNHDAMYWYRQDPGQGLRLIYYSQIVNDFQKGDIAEGYSVSREKKESFPLTVTSAQKNPTAFYLCASSQQGLNEQYFGPGTRLTVT.

This chain uses TRBV28 with TRBJ1-5; 8 nucleotides match TRBD1. Looked up from germline, CDR1 is MDHEN and CDR2 is SYDVKM. This CDR3 comprises 14 residues. V shed 2 bases and J 9 bases; nucleotides not matched to a gene: 6. The CDR3 sequence: CASSLQGAITPQHF. CDR3 sequence (DNA): TGTGCCAGCAGTTTACAGGGGGCAATAACGCCCCAGCATTTT.

This chain joins TRBV30 and TRBJ2-7, with TRBD2 matching over 7 bases. The V and J ends lost 1 base and 1 base, in that order; junction bases with no gene match: 10. The CDR3 covers 16 residues. Germline lookup yields CDR1 GTSNPN and CDR2 SVGIG (reference sequence). DNA for the CDR3: TGTGCCTGGAGTGACCAGAAGCGGGATAGATCCTACGAGCAGTACTTC. Translation: CAWSDQKRDRSYEQYF.

This sequence joins TRBV5-6 and TRBJ2-7, with 7 bases that match TRBD1. The V segment lost 0 bases and the J segment 0 bases; nucleotides outside the gene matches: 6. CDR1 and CDR2 from the germline V gene are SGHDT and YYEEEE. There are 16 residues in the CDR3. CDR3 in DNA: TGTGCCAGCAGCTTGGTCCGGGACAGAAGCTCCTACGAGCAGTACTTC. This gives the protein CASSLVRDRSSYEQYF.

J is TRBJ2-1 and V is TRBV18, with D unclear. CDR3 length equals 12 residues. The germline V gene has CDR1 KGHSH and CDR2 LQKENI. Trimming removed 3 bases at V and 5 bases at J, with 5 bases between. The CDR3 reads CASSPWNNEQFF. CDR3 in DNA: TGTGCCAGCTCACCTTGGAACAATGAGCAGTTCTTC.

This clone has just a few counts. DNA for the CDR3: TGCGCCAGCAGCCGGGACAGATGTCCCAAAAACATTCAGTACTTC. Translated: CASSRDRCPKNIQYF. The chain couples TRBV23-1 to TRBJ2-4; 7 bases are a match to TRBD1. TRBV23-1 is an open reading frame, and its role is uncertain. V shed 6 bases and J 2 bases; nucleotides not matched to a gene: 7. The CDR3 sequence is 15 residues long.

This clone appeared a few times. The chain carries TRBV5-8 and TRBJ2-7; 10 bases align to TRBD2. CDR1 SGHTS and CDR2 YDEGEE come from the germline V gene. The trim removed 0 bases at V and 6 bases at J, leaving 0 bases unmatched. The CDR3 extends over 13 amino acids. DNA of the CDR3: TGTGCCAGCAGCTTGGGACTAGCGGGCGAGCAGTACTTC. Its protein product is CASSLGLAGEQYF. The full variable domain, in which reference TRBV5-8 and TRBJ2-7 provide the parts outside the CDR3, is EAGVTQSPTHLIKTRGQQATLRCSPISGHTSVYWYQQALGLGLQFLLWYDEGEERNRGNFPPRFSGRQFPNYSSELNVNALELEDSALYLCASSLGLAGEQYFGPGTRLTVT.

The V gene is TRBV21-1, the J gene TRBJ2-1; the table assigns TRBD2, which was not confirmed against the DNA. TRBV21-1 is reported as a pseudogene. This CDR3 has 14 residues. For the CDR3, the DNA is TGTGCCAGCAGCAAAGTCGAGACTTCGCGTGAGCAGTTCTTC. Protein sequence: CASSKVETSREQFF.

A few counts support this clone. The chain combines TRBV5-1 with TRBJ2-7, with TRBD2 matching 13 bases. Germline CDR1 and CDR2: SGHRS and YFSETQ. The V segment lost 3 bases and the J segment 2 bases; nucleotides outside the gene matches: 2. The length of the CDR3 is 15 residues. CDR3 DNA: TGCGCCAGCAGCTCGGGACTAGCGGGACCCTACGAGCAGTACTTC. Amino acid sequence: CASSSGLAGPYEQYF.

V usage is TRBV9 and J usage is TRBJ2-3; D ambiguous. The V gene lost 0 bases and the J gene lost 5 bases, with 4 bases spanning the gap. The CDR3 runs 12 residues. Germline CDR1 and CDR2: SGDLS and YYNGEE. CDR3 sequence: CASSVDLDTQYF. Written as DNA, the CDR3 is TGTGCCAGCAGCGTAGATCTAGATACGCAGTATTTT.

This chain uses TRBV5-4 with TRBJ2-5; 7 nucleotides match TRBD2. CDR1 and CDR2 from the germline V gene are SGHNT and YYREEE (reference sequence). The ends lost 1 base at V and 5 bases at J; junction bases unmatched: 5. The CDR3 consists of 14 residues. The CDR3 region has the DNA TGTGCCAGCAGCTTGTGGGGGGGAGGGGAGACCCAGTACTTC. Encoded protein: CASSLWGGGETQYF.

The chain has TRBV5-1 and TRBJ2-7; D might be TRBD2 (5 bases). Germline lookup yields CDR1 SGHRS and CDR2 YFSETQ. The V gene lost 0 bases and the J gene lost 2 bases, with 18 bases spanning the gap. CDR3 length: 17 amino acids. The CDR3 sequence: CASSLDLSRTAAYEQYF. The CDR3 bases are TGCGCCAGCAGCTTGGACTTAAGCAGGACTGCCGCCTACGAGCAGTACTTC.

The CDR3 region has the DNA TGTGCCAGTAGCGAGTTCGCGGGAGTGGTCGAGCAGTACTTC. As protein: CASSEFAGVVEQYF. The chain joins TRBV19 to TRBJ2-7; TRBD2 agrees at 7 bases. V was pared by 6 bases and J by 6 bases, with 11 bases of the junction left unmatched. From germline, CDR1 is LNHDA and CDR2 SQIVND (reference sequence). The CDR3 has 14 amino acids. Filled out from reference TRBV19 and TRBJ2-7, the complete variable domain reads DGGITQSPKYLFRKEGQNVTLSCEQNLNHDAMYWYRQDPGQGLRLIYYSQIVNDFQKGDIAEGYSVSREKKESFPLTVTSAQKNPTAFYLCASSEFAGVVEQYFGPGTRLTVT.